These 27 T cell receptor beta chains were sequenced from one sample in a study of cytomegalovirus exposure and HLA in healthy donors. Primers included in the PCR were 60 Vbeta and 13 Jbeta primers. The method was immunoSEQ multiplex PCR; TCRdb's version includes in-frame clones alone and lacks a portion of them. This table holds some 42,000 clones, roughly half found once. The material sequenced was PBMCs. The receptors shown here come from a human donor in good health.

The chain joins TRBV11-1 to TRBJ2-3; maybe TRBD2 (6 bases). The CDR3 extends over 16 amino acids. The V gene's germline CDR1 is SGHAT and CDR2 FQDESV (reference sequence). Trimming took off 6 bases at V and 2 bases at J, with 18 bases between the two ends. The CDR3 sequence is CASRLAGTLYTDTQYF. The CDR3 DNA reads as TGTGCCAGCAGATTGGCCGGGACTCTGTACACAGATACGCAGTATTTT.

This clone occurred a few times. This chain links TRBV7-3 with TRBJ2-5; 8 bases are shared with TRBD2. The ends lost 5 bases at V and 5 bases at J; junction bases unmatched: 7. Germline values: CDR1 SGHTA, CDR2 FQGTGA. The CDR3 length is 14 residues. As DNA, the CDR3 is TGTGCCAGCAGCCTTAGCGGGGTGGAGGAGACCCAGTACTTC. Translation: CASSLSGVEETQYF.

The rearrangement links TRBV5-4 to TRBJ2-3; TRBD1 is a possible D gene (6 bases). Trimming left V 3 bases short and J 2 bases short, with 10 bases between. Germline V gene lookup returns CDR1 SGHNT and CDR2 YYREEE (reference sequence). This CDR3 has 14 residues. CDR3 in DNA: TGTGCCAGCAGCTCCCACAGGGACACAGATACGCAGTATTTT. Translating it yields CASSSHRDTDTQYF.

J is TRBJ2-7 and V is TRBV7-6, with 8 bases fitting TRBD1. CDR1 is SGHVS and CDR2 is FNYEAQ in the germline V gene. This CDR3 region has 15 residues. V shed 5 bases and J 1 base; nucleotides not matched to a gene: 7. Here the CDR3 DNA reads TGTGCCAGCAGCCCCGCCCGGACAGGGTCCTACGAGCAGTACTTC. It translates to CASSPARTGSYEQYF.

The rearrangement joins TRBV4-3 to TRBJ2-3; no clear D. The CDR3 is made up of 14 amino acids. The germline V and J ends were trimmed by 2 bases and 2 bases, with 8 bases remaining between them. Per the germline V gene, CDR1 is LGHNA and CDR2 is YSLEER. The CDR3 protein is CASSQSRVTDTQYF. The DNA for the CDR3 is TGCGCCAGCAGCCAATCTCGGGTCACAGATACGCAGTATTTT.

The J gene is TRBJ1-2, the V gene TRBV28; maybe TRBD1 (6 bases). V gave up 6 bases and J gave up 2 bases, with 13 bases separating them. The CDR3 consists of 14 residues. CDR1 is MDHEN and CDR2 is SYDVKM in the germline V gene. The CDR3 here is CASRPEGGNYGYTF. The CDR3 nucleotides read TGTGCCAGCAGGCCCGAGGGGGGGAACTATGGCTACACCTTC.

V and J are TRBV7-2 and TRBJ1-6; 9 nucleotides agree with TRBD1. Per the germline V gene, CDR1 is SGHTA and CDR2 is FQGNSA. The CDR3 is 15 residues long. The V gene end was trimmed by 0 bases and the J gene end by 9 bases; junction bases not matched to a gene: 3. As DNA, the CDR3 is TGTGCCAGCAGCTTAGCACAGGGGGCTGTTTCACCCCTCCACTTT. This encodes CASSLAQGAVSPLHF. Variable domain in full (rest from reference TRBV7-2 and TRBJ1-6): GAGVSQSPSNKVTEKGKDVELRCDPISGHTALYWYRQSLGQGLEFLIYFQGNSAPDKSGLPSDRFSAERTGGSVSTLTIQRTQQEDSAVYLCASSLAQGAVSPLHFGNGTRLTVT.

As concerns this clone: The junction differs from germline at one of its ends, possibly a read error. This sample includes further DNA sequences coding for the same CDR3. The chain recombines TRBV10-1 with TRBJ2-4, with D perhaps TRBD2 (5 bases). This CDR3 comprises 16 residues. CDR1 and CDR2 from the germline V gene are WNHNN and SYGVQD (reference sequence). The CDR3 protein is CASSENPPGSKNIQYF. The DNA for the CDR3 is TGCGCCAGCAGTGAGAATCCGCCGGGATCTAAAAACATTCAGTATTTC.

The rearrangement joins TRBV30 to TRBJ1-2; 7 positions match TRBD1. V shed 4 bases and J 7 bases; nucleotides not matched to a gene: 3. Looked up from germline, CDR1 is GTSNPN and CDR2 is SVGIG (reference sequence). This CDR3 spans 11 amino acids. CDR3 in DNA: TGTGCCTGGAACGCAGGGGGTGGCTACACCTTC. Protein sequence: CAWNAGGGYTF.

This rearrangement joins TRBV5-6 to TRBJ2-7; weak D call: TRBD1 (6 bases). The V end was cut by 2 bases, the J end by 7 bases, with 19 bases between. Germline-derived CDR1 and CDR2 are SGHDT and YYEEEE. CDR3 length: 15 residues. This CDR3 reads CASSLVGGRPGEQYF. The CDR3, as DNA: TGTGCCAGCAGCTTAGTTGGGGGCCGCCCTGGAGAGCAGTACTTC.

The chain is built from TRBV5-1 and TRBJ2-5; 8 positions match TRBD1. The CDR3 extends over 16 amino acids. Germline trimming cut 3 bases from V and 1 base from J; bases unmatched to any gene: 8. From germline, CDR1 is SGHRS and CDR2 YFSETQ. CDR3 DNA: TGCGCCAGCAGCTCCGGGGCCGGGACAGGCCAAGAGACCCAGTACTTC. It translates to CASSSGAGTGQETQYF.

The rearrangement uses TRBV19 and TRBJ1-2; TRBD1 is a possible D gene (5 bases). This CDR3 has 13 residues. Trimming left V 8 bases short and J 7 bases short, with 17 bases between. The V gene's germline CDR1 is LNHDA and CDR2 SQIVND (reference sequence). The CDR3 DNA reads as TGTGCCAGTCGAAAGGGGCGCAGTTTTGGCTACACCTTC. Translation gives CASRKGRSFGYTF.

This clone was seen more than once but under ten times. The J gene is TRBJ2-7, the V gene TRBV6-5, with D hard to call. The V end lost 2 bases, the J end lost 2 bases, and 13 bases lay between the germline ends. Germline loops: CDR1 MNHEY, CDR2 SVGAGI. The CDR3 has 15 residues. CDR3 loop: CASSYGGTLAYEQYF. CDR3 coding DNA: TGTGCCAGCAGTTACGGCGGAACGCTAGCCTACGAGCAGTACTTC.

This chain joins TRBV5-4 and TRBJ2-5, with 7 positions matching TRBD1. This CDR3 is 14 amino acids long. The germline CDR1 and CDR2 sequences are SGHNT and YYREEE (reference sequence). V trimming: 2 bases; J trimming: 1 base; junction bases outside the gene matches: 2. The CDR3 protein is CASSLQGFQETQYF. The CDR3 region has the DNA TGTGCCAGCAGCTTACAGGGGTTCCAAGAGACCCAGTACTTC. Full variable domain (remainder filled in from reference TRBV5-4 and TRBJ2-5): ETGVTQSPTHLIKTRGQQVTLRCSSQSGHNTVSWYQQALGQGPQFIFQYYREEENGRGNFPPRFSGLQFPNYSSELNVNALELDDSALYLCASSLQGFQETQYFGPGTRLLVL.

This chain joins TRBV5-1 and TRBJ2-1; D gene ambiguous. CDR3 length: 12 residues. V was cut by 0 bases and J by 14 bases, with 12 bases left in between. Germline V CDR1 and CDR2: SGHRS, YFSETQ. The CDR3 DNA sequence: TGCGCCAGCAGCTTGGAGGCTTTCGGAGAGTTCTTC. Its translation: CASSLEAFGEFF.

The rearrangement joins TRBV5-4 to TRBJ2-2; D is perhaps TRBD1 (6 bases). With 0 bases removed from V and 7 bases from J, the gap between germline ends came to 13 bases. The germline gives CDR1 SGHNT, CDR2 YYREEE (reference sequence). This CDR3 has 15 amino acids. The CDR3, as DNA: TGTGCCAGCAGCTTGGCGGTACAGGGCATCGGGGAGCTGTTTTTT. Its protein product is CASSLAVQGIGELFF.

The J gene is TRBJ2-1, the V gene TRBV28; 9 positions match TRBD2. The germline V gene encodes CDR1 MDHEN and CDR2 SYDVKM. V lost 6 bases and J lost 3; bases outside the gene matches: 9. The CDR3 contains 16 residues. The CDR3 sequence is CASRAGGGAFYNEQFF. CDR3 DNA sequence: TGTGCCAGCAGGGCCGGCGGGGGGGCTTTCTACAATGAGCAGTTCTTC.

In regard to this clone: An end of the junction differs from the germline gene, which may be a read error. CDR3 coding DNA: TGTGCCACCAGTGATCTCGACAAATTGAACACTGAAGCTTTCTTT. Translated, it gives CATSDLDKLNTEAFF. The chain couples TRBV2 to TRBJ1-1, with D unclear. The CDR3 contains 15 residues. Germline values: CDR1 SNHLY, CDR2 FYNNEI.

The chain has TRBV5-5 and TRBJ1-1, with 7 bases matching TRBD1. The CDR3 runs to 13 residues. J lost 2 bases, V lost 5 bases, and 3 bases had no gene match. Germline CDR1 is SGHKS and CDR2 is YYEKEE (reference sequence). This chain's CDR3 is CASRRQGNTEAFF. CDR3 DNA sequence: TGTGCCAGCAGAAGACAGGGAAACACTGAAGCTTTCTTT.

This clone was seen more than once but under ten times. V is TRBV7-9 and J is TRBJ1-1; 12 bases fit TRBD1. The J segment lost 5 bases and the V segment lost 6 bases, leaving 10 bases of the junction unmatched. Germline V lookup: CDR1 SEHNR, CDR2 FQNEAQ (reference sequence). This CDR3 region has 16 residues. The CDR3 is CASSPGTGGARTEAFF. The CDR3 nucleotides are TGTGCCAGCAGTCCCGGGACAGGGGGCGCGAGGACTGAAGCTTTCTTT.

This CDR3 is CASSFRSSYNSPLHF. CDR3 DNA sequence: TGTGCCAGCAGTTTCCGGAGCTCCTATAATTCACCCCTCCACTTT. The genes are TRBV6-5 and TRBJ1-6; D is ambiguous. The V gene lost 4 bases and the J gene lost 0 bases, with 7 bases spanning the gap. Germline assignment: CDR1 MNHEY and CDR2 SVGAGI. The CDR3 covers 15 residues.

The chain carries TRBV7-9 and TRBJ1-1, with unresolved D. The CDR3 runs to 14 residues. V shed 5 bases and J shed 4 bases, with 14 bases lying between them. Germline V CDR1 and CDR2: SEHNR, FQNEAQ (reference sequence). CDR3 sequence (DNA): TGTGCCAGCAGCCTGCGCCAGGAGGGCACTGAAGCTTTCTTT. Its translation is CASSLRQEGTEAFF.

The V call is TRBV7-8, the J call TRBJ1-5, with D possibly being TRBD1 (5 bases). CDR1 and CDR2 (germline): SGHVS, FQNEAQ. V lost 1 base and J lost 7, with 11 bases in between. The CDR3 sequence is 14 residues long. The CDR3 nucleotides read TGTGCCAGCAGCTTAGTGGGGCAGTTCCAGCCCCAGCATTTT. This sequence encodes CASSLVGQFQPQHF.

DNA of the CDR3: TGTGCCAGTGGGCAGCACCCGGAAGCTTTCTTT. This gives the protein CASGQHPEAFF. The chain combines TRBV7-9 with TRBJ1-1; D gene uncertain. Germline-derived CDR1 and CDR2 are SEHNR and FQNEAQ (reference sequence). This CDR3 contains 11 residues. V gave up 9 bases and J gave up 8 bases, with 13 bases separating them.

V usage is TRBV5-4 and J usage is TRBJ2-5; 9 bases agree with TRBD1. The V gene end was trimmed by 4 bases and the J gene end by 5 bases; junction bases not matched to a gene: 6. The CDR3 totals 14 residues. Per germline, CDR1 SGHNT and CDR2 YYREEE (reference sequence). DNA of the CDR3: TGTGCCAGCAGCCTACAGGGGGCCCGCGAGACCCAGTACTTC. Its translation is CASSLQGARETQYF.

CDR3 bases: TGTGCCAGCAGCTTAGATCGGGAGAGGAAACTGTTTTTT. Translated, it gives CASSLDRERKLFF. This chain uses TRBV11-2 with TRBJ1-4; D is uncertain. Between the trimmed V and J ends, which lost 0 bases and 11 bases, there was a span of 10 bases. The CDR3 is 13 residues long. Germline V CDR1 and CDR2: SGHAT, FQNNGV.

V usage is TRBV16 and J usage is TRBJ2-7; D remains ambiguous. CDR3 size: 13 residues. V gave up 4 bases and J gave up 8 bases, with 15 bases separating them. CDR1 and CDR2 from the germline V gene are KGHSY and FQNENV. The CDR3 region is CASSPNRMEKQYF. CDR3 sequence (DNA): TGTGCCAGCAGCCCTAACCGAATGGAGAAGCAGTACTTC.